Following are 10 T cell receptor beta chains from one sample sequenced in a study of shared clonotypes between healthy human individuals. The data were produced by immunoSEQ multiplex PCR, yet TCRdb's version contains in-frame clones alone and is incomplete. The sample yields roughly 650,000 clones, almost 97% seen once. Sequenced material: naive CD4+ T cells sorted from blood. Subset here: CD45RA+ positively selected. The receptor source for this set is a woman aged 25 to 45 in good health.

The chain joins TRBV7-9 to TRBJ2-5, with TRBD1 identical over 7 bases. This CDR3 has 14 amino acids. Germline-derived CDR1 and CDR2 are SEHNR and FQNEAQ (reference sequence). V lost 4 bases to trimming and J lost 2 bases; unmatched junction nucleotides: 4. The CDR3 DNA reads as TGTGCCAGCAGCTCTAGGACAGGACAAGAGACCCAGTACTTC. Residues: CASSSRTGQETQYF.

The chain joins TRBV7-9 to TRBJ2-7, with 8 bases lining up with TRBD1. Germline V CDR1 and CDR2: SEHNR, FQNEAQ (reference sequence). V lost 0 bases to trimming and J lost 6 bases; unmatched junction nucleotides: 4. The CDR3 has 14 residues. Here the CDR3 reads CASSLAGRGLEQYF. The CDR3 DNA is TGTGCCAGCAGCTTAGCCGGCAGGGGGCTCGAGCAGTACTTC.

The gene calls are TRBV28 and TRBJ2-5, with D perhaps TRBD1 (5 bases). The DNA end is more similar to TRBJ2-7, so the J call may be wrong. Germline V gives CDR1 MDHEN, CDR2 SYDVKM. The CDR3 length is 13 residues. In DNA, the CDR3 is TGTGCCAGCAGTTTGCTAGGGGTCCGCGAGCAGTACTTC. Translation gives CASSLLGVREQYF.

This clone has only one observation. The gene calls are TRBV19 and TRBJ1-5; D remains unclear. Trimming pared 1 base from V and 0 bases from J, leaving 7 bases between. Germline CDR1 and CDR2: LNHDA and SQIVND (reference sequence). CDR3 size: 15 residues. The CDR3 is CASSIGYYSNQPQHF. The CDR3 nucleotides read TGTGCCAGTAGTATAGGGTACTATAGCAATCAGCCCCAGCATTTT.

V gene TRBV9 combines with J gene TRBJ2-5; possible D gene TRBD1, 6 bases. Germline CDR1 is SGDLS and CDR2 is YYNGEE. Between the trimmed V and J ends, which lost 2 bases and 2 bases, there was a span of 13 bases. The CDR3 loop spans 15 amino acids. The DNA of the CDR3 is TGTGCCAGCAGCGTTAACCCCAGGGGACAAGAGACCCAGTACTTC. Encoded protein: CASSVNPRGQETQYF.

The chain combines TRBV4-1 with TRBJ2-7; TRBD2 agrees at 7 bases. This CDR3 spans 18 amino acids. The germline V gene encodes CDR1 MGHRA and CDR2 YSYEKL. Trimming removed 0 bases from V and 6 bases from J; junction bases left unmatched: 17. The CDR3 is CASSQDGTLAGVPGEQYF. The DNA for the CDR3 is TGCGCCAGCAGCCAAGATGGTACATTGGCGGGAGTTCCCGGCGAGCAGTACTTC.

This chain uses TRBV7-2 with TRBJ1-2; no firm D call. This CDR3 spans 12 amino acids. V shed 4 bases and J shed 4 bases, with 7 bases lying between them. Germline CDR1 reads SGHTA; CDR2 reads FQGNSA. CDR3 in DNA: TGTGCCAGCAGCTACGATACCTATGGCTACACCTTC. Translation gives CASSYDTYGYTF.

This clone occurred once. The chain is built from TRBV7-8 and TRBJ1-1, with D perhaps TRBD1 (6 bases). V was trimmed by 8 bases and J by 5 bases, leaving 12 bases between them. Looked up from germline, CDR1 is SGHVS and CDR2 is FQNEAQ. This CDR3 is built from 12 residues. CDR3 loop: CASGGAGTEAFF. CDR3 bases: TGTGCCAGCGGGGGCGCGGGGACTGAAGCTTTCTTT.

This chain uses TRBV10-3 with TRBJ2-7; D gene ambiguous. The CDR3 has 13 residues. Trimming removed 2 bases at V and 2 bases at J, with 7 bases between. The germline V gene has CDR1 ENHRY and CDR2 SYGVKD. CDR3 protein: CAISEPVAYEQYF. As DNA, the CDR3 is TGTGCCATCAGTGAGCCCGTGGCCTACGAGCAGTACTTC.

The chain employs TRBV5-1 and TRBJ2-3, with D perhaps assigned TRBD1 or TRBD2 (6 bases each). Germline V lookup: CDR1 SGHRS, CDR2 YFSETQ. There are 15 residues in the CDR3. V lost 0 bases and J lost 8, with 16 bases in between. This CDR3 is CASSLANGGARTQYF. Written as DNA, the CDR3 is TGCGCCAGCAGCTTGGCCAACGGGGGCGCCCGTACGCAGTATTTT.